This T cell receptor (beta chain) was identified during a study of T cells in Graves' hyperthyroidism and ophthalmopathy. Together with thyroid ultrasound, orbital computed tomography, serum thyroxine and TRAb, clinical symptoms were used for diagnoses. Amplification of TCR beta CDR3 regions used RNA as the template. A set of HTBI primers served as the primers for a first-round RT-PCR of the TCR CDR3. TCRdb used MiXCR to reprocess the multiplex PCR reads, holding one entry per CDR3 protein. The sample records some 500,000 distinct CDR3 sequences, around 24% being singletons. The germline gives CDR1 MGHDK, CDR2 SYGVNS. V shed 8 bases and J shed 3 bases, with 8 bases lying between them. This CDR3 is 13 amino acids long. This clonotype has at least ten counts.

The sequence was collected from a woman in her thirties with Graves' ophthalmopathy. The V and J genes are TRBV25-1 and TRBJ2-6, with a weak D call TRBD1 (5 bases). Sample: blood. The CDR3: CASGAGGANVLTF. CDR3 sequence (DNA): TGTGCCAGCGGGGCAGGTGGGGCCAACGTCCTGACTTTC.